These 27 T cell receptor beta chains were sequenced from one sample in a study of blood T cell repertoires in COVID-19. TCRdb's copy holds only in-frame clones and misses some; the assay was immunoSEQ multiplex PCR. The sample holds around 300,000 clones, 89% seen once. Material: peripheral blood. The receptors originated from a middle-aged woman who had recovered from COVID-19.

The chain carries TRBV18 and TRBJ1-6; D might be TRBD1 (5 bases). CDR1 KGHSH and CDR2 LQKENI come from the germline V gene. Trimming left V 2 bases short and J 7 bases short, with 15 bases between. The CDR3 covers 16 residues. The DNA of the CDR3 is TGTGCCAGCTCACCATCTACGGGGGGTACGAATTCACCCCTCCACTTT. Translating it yields CASSPSTGGTNSPLHF.

J is TRBJ2-2 and V is TRBV29-1; 7 nucleotides match TRBD1. The CDR3 runs 14 residues. Germline V lookup: CDR1 SQVTM, CDR2 ANQGSEA. The ends lost 6 bases at V and 5 bases at J; junction bases unmatched: 9. The CDR3 sequence: CSVSRDSETGELFF. As DNA, the CDR3 is TGCAGCGTCTCACGGGACAGCGAGACCGGGGAGCTGTTTTTT.

The chain uses TRBV24-1 and TRBJ2-3; 11 bases match TRBD2. Germline trimming cut 5 bases from V and 1 base from J; bases unmatched to any gene: 7. The CDR3 is 17 amino acids. Germline V gene data show CDR1 as KGHDR and CDR2 as SFDVKD. The CDR3 nucleotides read TGTGCCACCAGTGGCGGGACTAGCGGAGTTCGCACAGATACGCAGTATTTT. Amino acids: CATSGGTSGVRTDTQYF.

The chain has TRBV5-1 and TRBJ2-7, with D possibly TRBD2 on 5 matching bases. This CDR3 contains 14 residues. V lost 0 bases, J lost 3 bases, and 10 bases lay in between. From germline, CDR1 is SGHRS and CDR2 YFSETQ. The CDR3 DNA follows: TGCGCCAGCAGCTTGGGTCCGGGAAACTACGAGCAGTACTTC. It codes for CASSLGPGNYEQYF.

This chain uses TRBV4-1 with TRBJ1-2, with 9 nucleotides matching TRBD1. The V and J ends lost 2 bases and 11 bases, in that order; junction bases with no gene match: 12. The germline gives CDR1 MGHRA, CDR2 YSYEKL. This CDR3 comprises 15 residues. The CDR3 DNA sequence: TGCGCCAGCAGCCAACCGGACAGGGGATTGCAGAGTTACACCTTC. Its protein is CASSQPDRGLQSYTF.

This clone is a singleton in its sample. The CDR3 here is CASSMEGTEAFF. The CDR3, as DNA: TGTGCCAGTAGTATGGAGGGGACTGAAGCTTTCTTT. This chain connects TRBV19 to TRBJ1-1, with D perhaps matching TRBD1 (5 bases). Germline V gene data show CDR1 as LNHDA and CDR2 as SQIVND (reference sequence). With 3 bases removed from V and 5 bases from J, the gap between germline ends came to 7 bases. This CDR3 is 12 amino acids long.

The gene calls are TRBV5-4 and TRBJ2-5; 11 bases map to TRBD2. CDR1 is SGHNT and CDR2 is YYREEE in the germline V gene (reference sequence). There are 17 residues in the CDR3. Germline trimming cut 1 base from V and 5 bases from J; bases unmatched to any gene: 10. The CDR3 bases are TGTGCCAGCAGCTTGTATCAGGGACTAGCGGAGGGGGAGACCCAGTACTTC. This gives the protein CASSLYQGLAEGETQYF.

The chain recombines TRBV19 with TRBJ1-5; D gene ambiguous. This CDR3 is 14 amino acids long. Trimming took 3 bases from V and 5 from J, leaving 11 bases between them. The germline V gene encodes CDR1 LNHDA and CDR2 SQIVND (reference sequence). The CDR3 sequence is CASSMSRLDQPQHF. The CDR3 DNA sequence: TGTGCCAGTAGTATGTCCCGGCTAGATCAGCCCCAGCATTTT.

The chain joins TRBV19 to TRBJ2-7; D perhaps matches TRBD2 (6 bases). Germline lookup yields CDR1 LNHDA and CDR2 SQIVND (reference sequence). The CDR3 has 15 residues. V was trimmed by 1 base and J by 2 bases, leaving 12 bases between them. CDR3 coding DNA: TGTGCCAGTAGTATAGGCGGTAGCGGTGCCTACGAGCAGTACTTC. Its translation: CASSIGGSGAYEQYF.

This clone was seen a handful of times. This chain links TRBV6-5 with TRBJ1-1; 7 bases are a match to TRBD1. CDR3 length equals 12 residues. J was trimmed by 12 bases and V by 6 bases; bases with no gene match: 10. Per germline, CDR1 MNHEY and CDR2 SVGAGI. The CDR3 loop is CASRSGQALSFF. The CDR3, as DNA: TGTGCCAGCAGATCAGGACAGGCCTTGTCTTTCTTT.

The CDR3 region is CASSGVGGRASGANVLTF. As DNA, the CDR3 is TGTGCCAGCAGTGGAGTTGGCGGGAGGGCGTCGGGGGCCAACGTCCTGACTTTC. The chain recombines TRBV2 with TRBJ2-6, with 9 bases identical to TRBD2. V lost 4 bases to trimming and J lost 4 bases; unmatched junction nucleotides: 11. Germline CDR1 and CDR2: SNHLY and FYNNEI. The CDR3 length is 18 residues.

The chain uses TRBV28 and TRBJ1-2; TRBD1 aligns across 11 bases. The CDR3 extends over 16 amino acids. Losses at the gene ends were 6 bases for V and 4 bases for J; bases not matched to a gene: 10. The germline CDR1 and CDR2 sequences are MDHEN and SYDVKM. CDR3 amino acids: CASRSGQGAPGYGYTF. In nucleotides, the CDR3 is TGTGCCAGCAGGTCCGGACAGGGGGCGCCGGGCTATGGCTACACCTTC.

The gene calls are TRBV11-2 and TRBJ2-3; weak D call: TRBD2 (7 bases). V lost 5 bases to trimming and J lost 6 bases, with 21 bases between them. Germline-derived CDR1 and CDR2 are SGHAT and FQNNGV. This CDR3 comprises 16 residues. The CDR3 loop reads CASSPGGRGGADTQYF. The DNA of the CDR3 is TGTGCCAGCAGCCCGGGAGGTAGGGGGGGGGCTGATACGCAGTATTTT.

The rearrangement uses TRBV2 and TRBJ2-1; 7 bases map to TRBD1. Germline CDR1 SNHLY, CDR2 FYNNEI. The V gene end was trimmed by 11 bases and the J gene end by 8 bases; junction bases not matched to a gene: 9. The length of the CDR3 is 12 residues. The CDR3 is CAPGTVRHEQFF. The CDR3 bases are TGTGCCCCTGGGACAGTCCGGCATGAGCAGTTCTTC.

In nucleotides, the CDR3 is TGTGCCAGCACCGACGGACTGAGCTCCTACAATGAGCAGTTCTTC. Amino acids: CASTDGLSSYNEQFF. The chain is built from TRBV27 and TRBJ2-1; D possibly corresponds to TRBD2 (5 bases). V was clipped by 7 bases and J by 0 bases, with 13 bases between them. The germline CDR1 and CDR2 sequences are MNHEY and SMNVEV (reference sequence). The length of the CDR3 is 15 residues.

The chain has TRBV10-3 and TRBJ1-5, with 8 bases aligning to TRBD1. This CDR3 is built from 13 residues. With V trimmed by 8 bases and J by 5 bases, 5 bases remained unmatched. CDR1 is ENHRY, CDR2 SYGVKD, per germline. The CDR3 DNA reads TGTGCCATCGCGGGACAGGCAGATCAGCCCCAGCATTTT. It yields the protein CAIAGQADQPQHF.

This chain connects TRBV29-1 to TRBJ2-7, with 9 bases fitting TRBD1. The CDR3 is 12 residues long. Germline V lookup: CDR1 SQVTM, CDR2 ANQGSEA. The V and J ends lost 4 bases and 2 bases, in that order; junction bases with no gene match: 0. For the CDR3, the DNA is TGCAGCGTTGGACAGGGGGCCTACGAGCAGTACTTC. It codes for CSVGQGAYEQYF.

V gene TRBV30 combines with J gene TRBJ2-3; a possible D gene is TRBD2 (6 bases). The CDR3 is 15 residues long. V was cut by 0 bases and J by 2 bases, with 12 bases left in between. CDR1 and CDR2 from the germline V gene are GTSNPN and SVGIG (reference sequence). The CDR3 DNA follows: TGTGCCTGGAGTGTACTAGCTCCCTCCACAGATACGCAGTATTTT. Residues: CAWSVLAPSTDTQYF.

The chain couples TRBV28 to TRBJ2-7, with D uncertain. Germline-derived CDR1 and CDR2 are MDHEN and SYDVKM. Trimming removed 5 bases from V and 2 bases from J, with 13 bases in between. The CDR3 runs 14 residues. The CDR3 DNA reads TGTGCCAGCAGTCCCTCCTGGCAGGCCTACGAGCAGTACTTC. This gives the protein CASSPSWQAYEQYF.

The V and J genes are TRBV5-4 and TRBJ2-3; 10 nucleotides line up with TRBD2. The CDR3 contains 15 residues. V lost 4 bases to trimming and J lost 3 bases; unmatched junction nucleotides: 5. The germline V gene has CDR1 SGHNT and CDR2 YYREEE (reference sequence). This chain's CDR3 is CASSLLAGETDTQYF. The CDR3 DNA follows: TGTGCCAGCAGCCTTCTAGCGGGAGAAACAGATACGCAGTATTTT. Based on the CDR3 plus reference TRBV5-4 and TRBJ2-3, the full variable domain is ETGVTQSPTHLIKTRGQQVTLRCSSQSGHNTVSWYQQALGQGPQFIFQYYREEENGRGNFPPRFSGLQFPNYSSELNVNALELDDSALYLCASSLLAGETDTQYFGPGTRLTVL.

The chain combines TRBV27 with TRBJ2-7; 10 positions match TRBD2. Germline V lookup: CDR1 MNHEY, CDR2 SMNVEV (reference sequence). The ends lost 4 bases at V and 2 bases at J; junction bases unmatched: 8. CDR3 length equals 16 residues. The CDR3 nucleotides read TGTGCCAGCAGTTCGGGACTAGCGCAAGAAACCTACGAGCAGTACTTC. This translates into CASSSGLAQETYEQYF.

The rearrangement links TRBV21-1 to TRBJ2-1; the DNA was not used to check the table's D call, TRBD1. TRBV21-1 is recorded as a pseudogene. CDR3 size: 9 residues. CDR3 coding DNA: TGTGCCACCAAAAATGAGCAGTTCTTC. Translating it yields CATKNEQFF.

The chain is built from TRBV9 and TRBJ2-6, with TRBD2 matching over 13 bases. The germline CDR1 and CDR2 sequences are SGDLS and YYNGEE. The CDR3 covers 17 residues. V shed 5 bases, J shed 1 base, and the junction held 3 bases outside the gene matches. CDR3 protein: CASRRGLAGSGANVLTF. CDR3 in DNA: TGTGCCAGCAGACGGGGACTAGCGGGATCTGGGGCCAACGTCCTGACTTTC.

This chain connects TRBV5-6 to TRBJ2-1; perhaps TRBD2 as D (6 bases). This CDR3 spans 12 amino acids. In germline, CDR1 is SGHDT, CDR2 YYEEEE. V was clipped by 3 bases and J by 9 bases, with 10 bases between them. The CDR3 here is CASSSTRVEQFF. The CDR3 region has the DNA TGTGCCAGCAGCTCGACTAGAGTTGAGCAGTTCTTC. The variable domain in full, with the rest retrieved from reference TRBV5-6 and TRBJ2-1, is DAGVTQSPTHLIKTRGQQVTLRCSPKSGHDTVSWYQQALGQGPQFIFQYYEEEERQRGNFPDRFSGHQFPNYSSELNVNALLLGDSALYLCASSSTRVEQFFGPGTRLTVL.

The V gene is TRBV5-5, the J gene TRBJ2-1; TRBD1 aligns across 9 bases. V lost 5 bases and J lost 4; bases outside the gene matches: 7. Germline assignment: CDR1 SGHKS and CDR2 YYEKEE (reference sequence). The CDR3 is 15 residues long. The CDR3 nucleotides read TGTGCCAGCAGTTACCGACAGGGGGAATACAATGAGCAGTTCTTC. Translation: CASSYRQGEYNEQFF.

The chain has TRBV18 and TRBJ2-1, with D tentatively TRBD2 (5 bases). The CDR3 has 17 amino acids. Trimming took 1 base from V and 3 from J, leaving 16 bases between them. The germline gives CDR1 KGHSH, CDR2 LQKENI. The CDR3: CASSPRAPDFSYNEQFF. In nucleotides, the CDR3 is TGTGCCAGCTCACCACGTGCACCGGACTTCAGCTACAATGAGCAGTTCTTC.

The chain links TRBV24-1 to TRBJ2-1; a weak D match, TRBD1 (6 bases). V was cut by 10 bases and J by 1 base, with 10 bases left in between. Germline lookup yields CDR1 KGHDR and CDR2 SFDVKD. The CDR3 has 13 amino acids. The CDR3, as DNA: TGTGCCACGCAGGGACAATCCTACAATGAGCAGTTCTTC. It is translated as CATQGQSYNEQFF.